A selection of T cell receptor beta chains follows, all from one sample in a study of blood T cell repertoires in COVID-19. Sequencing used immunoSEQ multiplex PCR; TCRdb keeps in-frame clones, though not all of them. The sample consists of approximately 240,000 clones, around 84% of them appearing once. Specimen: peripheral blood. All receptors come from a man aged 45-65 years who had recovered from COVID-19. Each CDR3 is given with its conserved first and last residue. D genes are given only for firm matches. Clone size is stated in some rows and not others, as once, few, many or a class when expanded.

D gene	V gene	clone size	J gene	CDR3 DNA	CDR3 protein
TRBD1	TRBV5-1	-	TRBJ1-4	TGCGCCAGCAGCGGGACAGGAGCAACTAATGAAAAACTGTTTTTT	CASSGTGATNEKLFF
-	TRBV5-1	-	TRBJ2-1	TGCGCCAGCAGCTGGAACGGGGAAAACAATGAGCAGTTCTTC	CASSWNGENNEQFF
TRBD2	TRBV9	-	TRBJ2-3	TGTGCCAGCAGTTCTTCCTCCGGGACTAGTCGAACGCAGTATTTT	CASSSSSGTSRTQYF
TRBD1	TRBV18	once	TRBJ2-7	TGTGCCAGCTCACCCGACAGGGGCCCCTACGAGCAGTACTTC	CASSPDRGPYEQYF
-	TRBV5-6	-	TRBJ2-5	TGTGCCAGCAGCTCCACAGGGAGCGAGACCCAGTACTTC	CASSSTGSETQYF
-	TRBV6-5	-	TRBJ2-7	TGTGCCAGCAGTAATAACGAGCAGTACTTC	CASSNNEQYF
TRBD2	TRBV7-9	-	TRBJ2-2	TGTGCCAGCAGCTTTCTAGCGGGACTGAACACCGGGGAGCTGTTTTTT	CASSFLAGLNTGELFF
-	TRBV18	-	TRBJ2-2	TGTGCCAGCTCACCGTTACCGGCGAACACCGGGGAGCTGTTTTTT	CASSPLPANTGELFF
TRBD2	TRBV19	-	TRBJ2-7	TGTGCCACTTATCCCGGGACTAGCGGGGTTCTAGGATACGAGCAGTACTTC	CATYPGTSGVLGYEQYF
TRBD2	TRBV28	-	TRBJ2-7	TGTGCCAGCAGGGGACTAGCGGGAGGTAACTCCTACGAGCAGTACTTC	CASRGLAGGNSYEQYF
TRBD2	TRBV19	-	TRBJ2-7	TGTGCCAGCCAACTAGCGGGAGGGGCCTACGAGCAGTACTTC	CASQLAGGAYEQYF
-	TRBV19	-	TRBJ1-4	TGTGCCAGTAAAAAACGGGGAGCTAATGAAAAACTGTTTTTT	CASKKRGANEKLFF
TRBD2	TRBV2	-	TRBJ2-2	TGTGCCAGCAGTGAAGAGGGACTAGTTGCCGGGGAGCTGTTTTTT	CASSEEGLVAGELFF
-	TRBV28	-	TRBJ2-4	TGTGCCAGCAATGGGGGGGACACAAAAGCCAAAAACATTCAGTACTTC	CASNGGDTKAKNIQYF
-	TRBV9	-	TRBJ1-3	TGTGCCAGCAGCGGTGCTAGCTCTGGAAACACCATATATTTT	CASSGASSGNTIYF
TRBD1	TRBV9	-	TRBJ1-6	TGTGCCAGCAGCGCCCGGGGGACAGAGCGGTATAATTCACCCCTCCACTTT	CASSARGTERYNSPLHF